This is a list of T cell receptor beta chains from one sample in a study of vaccination effects on CD4 cells after COVID-19. Only in-frame clones appear in the TCRdb table, and some are missing; sequencing was by immunoSEQ multiplex PCR. The sample has 25,000 to 35,000 clones, about 70% seen once. No cognate antigen is known for these TCRs. The sample here was CD4+ T cells from PBMCs cultured without peptide, taken before COVID-19 vaccination. The receptors stem from a human donor who received a COVID-19 vaccine. The conserved cysteine and the conserved F or W are not part of the CDR3 here. Each record gives: CDR3 protein, J gene, V gene.

CDR3: ASSWGRLADTDTQY
J: TRBJ2-3
V: TRBV5-1

CDR3: ASSTRQGRAEAF
J: TRBJ1-1
V: TRBV7-2

CDR3: ASSYPGTSGETQY
J: TRBJ2-5
V: TRBV6-6

CDR3: ASSIRVPDTQY
J: TRBJ2-3
V: TRBV6-5

CDR3: ASSYRAGRDEKLF
J: TRBJ1-4
V: TRBV5-4

CDR3: ASSQDGGNQPQH
J: TRBJ1-5
V: TRBV3-1/TRBV3-2

CDR3: ASSPLIQATYEQY
J: TRBJ2-7
V: TRBV5-5

CDR3: ASSVGQQGAYYGYT
J: TRBJ1-2
V: TRBV9

CDR3: ASSHRANTGELF
J: TRBJ2-2
V: TRBV3-1/TRBV3-2

CDR3: ASSYSPRDMPRGYT
J: TRBJ1-2
V: TRBV6-2/TRBV6-3

CDR3: ASSITPTNEKLF
J: TRBJ1-4
V: TRBV25-1

CDR3: ASSENDGINYGYT
J: TRBJ1-2
V: TRBV5-1

CDR3: AWNRGVDGYT
J: TRBJ1-2
V: TRBV30

CDR3: ASSMTALNEKLF
J: TRBJ1-4
V: TRBV5-1

CDR3: ATSLWGADYGYT
J: TRBJ1-2
V: TRBV15

CDR3: ASSRSQREQY
J: TRBJ2-7
V: TRBV18

CDR3: ASTGGTDTQY
J: TRBJ2-3
V: TRBV6-5

CDR3: ASSFDRNYGYT
J: TRBJ1-2
V: TRBV5-8

CDR3: ASRTGMEETQY
J: TRBJ2-5
V: TRBV19

CDR3: ASSSGVGLAGKETQY
J: TRBJ2-5
V: TRBV5-5

CDR3: ASSVGQGSGFGRSPLH
J: TRBJ1-6
V: TRBV9

CDR3: ASSLSQGAYEQY
J: TRBJ2-7
V: TRBV27

CDR3: ASKRALNEQF
J: TRBJ2-1
V: TRBV2

CDR3: ASSPDGNYEQY
J: TRBJ2-7
V: TRBV5-4

CDR3: ASGREYGETQY
J: TRBJ2-5
V: TRBV27

CDR3: ASSLGEIFTEAF
J: TRBJ1-1
V: TRBV7-9

CDR3: ASSLDQGGSQTRTAEQF
J: TRBJ2-1
V: TRBV11-3

CDR3: ASSQGTAFSGNTIY
J: TRBJ1-3
V: TRBV4-1

CDR3: ASSLERASGRKQF
J: TRBJ2-1
V: TRBV5-1

CDR3: ASTRDSTMNTEAF
J: TRBJ1-1
V: TRBV7-6

CDR3: ATSPTGREAQPQH
J: TRBJ1-5
V: TRBV15

CDR3: ASSLDREGSTDTQY
J: TRBJ2-3
V: TRBV11-2

CDR3: ASSILGLAVDNEQF
J: TRBJ2-1
V: TRBV19

CDR3: ASSLTDGEQF
J: TRBJ2-1
V: TRBV9

CDR3: ASSRGHTGELF
J: TRBJ2-2
V: TRBV5-4

CDR3: ASSYRRDQPQH
J: TRBJ1-5
V: TRBV6-6

CDR3: ASSLPGTGGNEQF
J: TRBJ2-1
V: TRBV5-1

CDR3: ASSLGGTGGGDTQY
J: TRBJ2-3
V: TRBV11-3

CDR3: ASSLEPSGGYEQY
J: TRBJ2-7
V: TRBV5-1

CDR3: ASRHGTGTYGYT
J: TRBJ1-2
V: TRBV6-5

CDR3: ASSHEQGLGNTIY
J: TRBJ1-3
V: TRBV19

CDR3: ASSVDDRELNEKLF
J: TRBJ1-4
V: TRBV9

CDR3: ASSLLRRGVIVRNQPQH
J: TRBJ1-5
V: TRBV28

CDR3: ASFSRGSYEQY
J: TRBJ2-7
V: TRBV5-6

CDR3: ASSPVPVDTQY
J: TRBJ2-3
V: TRBV5-1

CDR3: ASSLRSLYGYT
J: TRBJ1-2
V: TRBV5-6

CDR3: ASSLGGYGKNIQY
J: TRBJ2-4
V: TRBV5-1

CDR3: ASRVAGGQETQY
J: TRBJ2-5
V: TRBV3-1/TRBV3-2

CDR3: ASSFAGFGTDTQY
J: TRBJ2-3
V: TRBV11-2

CDR3: ASSSSPGFTGNTIY
J: TRBJ1-3
V: TRBV7-7

CDR3: ASRGTYYEQY
J: TRBJ2-7
V: TRBV6-5

CDR3: ASRPRGPGQGEYEQY
J: TRBJ2-7
V: TRBV7-6

CDR3: ASSLEGWGGANVLT
J: TRBJ2-6
V: TRBV5-1

CDR3: ASGGGGHYGYT
J: TRBJ1-2
V: TRBV6-5

CDR3: ASSLDPGGTEAF
J: TRBJ1-1
V: TRBV5-1

CDR3: ASSEQGARGYGYT
J: TRBJ1-2
V: TRBV25-1